Presented here are 29 T cell receptor beta chains from one specimen sequenced in a study of T cell changes during pregnancy in multiple sclerosis. Only in-frame clones appear in the TCRdb table, and some are missing; sequencing was by immunoSEQ multiplex PCR. The repertoire includes 60,000 or so clones, roughly nine tenths of them detected once, and 2% to 3% sits in the top ten. Sequencing used peripheral blood, obtained in the first trimester of pregnancy. The receptors shown here come from a female donor with multiple sclerosis, enrolled in a pregnancy study.

This chain connects TRBV11-1 to TRBJ1-6; 10 bases are a match to TRBD1. J was trimmed by 8 bases and V by 5 bases; bases with no gene match: 6. The CDR3 is made up of 15 amino acids. The germline CDR1 and CDR2 sequences are SGHAT and FQDESV (reference sequence). CDR3 bases: TGTGCCAGCAGCCCCGGACAGGGGGAAGATTCACCCCTCCACTTT. This sequence encodes CASSPGQGEDSPLHF.

This chain joins TRBV5-1 and TRBJ1-4; possibly TRBD1 for D (6 bases). Per germline, CDR1 SGHRS and CDR2 YFSETQ. V dropped 4 bases and J dropped 8 bases, with 15 bases sitting between them. CDR3 length: 14 amino acids. CDR3 sequence (DNA): TGCGCCAGCAGCCGGGACACTGAGGGGGAAAAACTGTTTTTT. It is translated as CASSRDTEGEKLFF. The complete variable domain, with remaining parts taken from reference TRBV5-1 and TRBJ1-4, reads KAGVTQTPRYLIKTRGQQVTLSCSPISGHRSVSWYQQTPGQGLQFLFEYFSETQRNKGNFPGRFSGRQFSNSRSEMNVSTLELGDSALYLCASSRDTEGEKLFFGSGTQLSVL.

The sample holds one count of this clone. J is TRBJ2-1 and V is TRBV14; 7 bases are a match to TRBD2. J lost 5 bases, V lost 1 base, and 8 bases had no gene match. The germline V gene has CDR1 SGHDN and CDR2 FVKESK. There are 16 residues in the CDR3. DNA for the CDR3: TGTGCCAGCAGCCAAGCGGGTAAAAGCGGGGACAATGAGCAGTTCTTC. Protein: CASSQAGKSGDNEQFF.

This chain uses TRBV7-8 with TRBJ1-1; D may be TRBD1 (6 bases). CDR1 is SGHVS, CDR2 FQNEAQ, per germline. This CDR3 has 14 residues. The germline V and J ends were trimmed by 2 bases and 4 bases, with 11 bases remaining between them. As DNA, the CDR3 is TGTGCCAGCAGCTTAACCGGACAGACCACTGAAGCTTTCTTT. The encoded protein is CASSLTGQTTEAFF.

The rearrangement joins TRBV7-2 to TRBJ1-4; D remains unclear. This CDR3 is 16 amino acids long. Germline V gene lookup returns CDR1 SGHTA and CDR2 FQGNSA. Deletions cut 3 bases from V and 8 bases from J, with 19 bases between. The CDR3 nucleotides are TGTGCCAGCAGCTTGGGAGGGAACCGAGGGCAAGAAAAACTGTTTTTT. Encoded protein: CASSLGGNRGQEKLFF.

This chain joins TRBV15 and TRBJ2-5; 7 bases are a match to TRBD2. The CDR3 consists of 14 residues. The J segment lost 2 bases and the V segment lost 5 bases, leaving 5 bases of the junction unmatched. Germline V gives CDR1 LNHNV, CDR2 YYDKDF (reference sequence). The CDR3 region is CATSQKGLQETQYF. The CDR3 DNA reads as TGTGCCACCAGCCAGAAGGGACTACAAGAGACCCAGTACTTC.

In the case of this clone: Additional DNA sequences in this sample encode the identical CDR3. The rearrangement links TRBV7-2 to TRBJ1-2; possibly TRBD1 for D (5 bases). From germline, CDR1 is SGHTA and CDR2 FQGNSA. Trimming took 0 bases from V and 1 from J, leaving 12 bases between them. CDR3 length equals 16 residues. The CDR3 here is CASSLALRGNNYGYTF. As DNA, the CDR3 is TGTGCCAGCAGCTTAGCGCTCCGGGGGAATAACTATGGCTACACCTTC.

This sequence joins TRBV30 and TRBJ2-5; perhaps TRBD1 as D (6 bases). With 5 bases removed from V and 7 bases from J, the gap between germline ends came to 14 bases. Germline CDR1 GTSNPN, CDR2 SVGIG (reference sequence). CDR3 size: 12 residues. The CDR3 loop reads CAWGQSGGTQYF. CDR3 DNA: TGTGCCTGGGGACAGTCCGGAGGGACCCAGTACTTC.

This clone was counted only a few times. The chain recombines TRBV10-3 with TRBJ1-2; 8 positions agree with TRBD1. The CDR3 sequence is 14 residues long. The V gene's germline CDR1 is ENHRY and CDR2 SYGVKD. Germline trimming cut 3 bases from V and 7 bases from J; bases unmatched to any gene: 7. CDR3 in DNA: TGTGCCATCAGTGAAGGGCAGGGGGCGGGTGGCTACACCTTC. This sequence encodes CAISEGQGAGGYTF.

J is TRBJ2-5 and V is TRBV12-5; TRBD2 matches 8 bases. This CDR3 has 15 amino acids. J was trimmed by 3 bases and V by 2 bases; bases with no gene match: 5. CDR1 is LGHNT and CDR2 is FRNRAP in the germline V gene. In nucleotides, the CDR3 is TGTGCTAGTGGTTTGCCTCTCGGGGGGGAAGAGACCCAGTACTTC. Protein product: CASGLPLGGEETQYF.

The rearrangement uses TRBV9 and TRBJ1-4; the D gene is possibly TRBD1 (6 bases). This CDR3 has 17 residues. Looked up from germline, CDR1 is SGDLS and CDR2 is YYNGEE. V gave up 3 bases and J gave up 7 bases, with 22 bases separating them. The CDR3 protein is CASSAHGGQGKGEKLFF. The CDR3 region has the DNA TGTGCCAGCAGCGCCCATGGCGGGCAGGGGAAGGGTGAAAAACTGTTTTTT.

The chain couples TRBV28 to TRBJ1-3; 9 positions agree with TRBD1. CDR1 and CDR2 from the germline V gene are MDHEN and SYDVKM. The junction had 2 bases not matched to a gene; V was cut back by 5 bases and J by 6 bases. The CDR3 is 13 amino acids. CDR3 region: CASSTGGENTIYF. The CDR3 DNA follows: TGTGCCAGCAGTACAGGGGGCGAAAACACCATATATTTT.

The CDR3 DNA follows: TGTGCCAGTAGTGTTACTGGACTATCCACAGATACGCAGTATTTT. As protein: CASSVTGLSTDTQYF. The chain employs TRBV19 and TRBJ2-3, with D perhaps TRBD2 (6 bases). The germline V gene encodes CDR1 LNHDA and CDR2 SQIVND (reference sequence). The CDR3 is 15 amino acids. Between the trimmed V and J ends, which lost 5 bases and 2 bases, there was a span of 14 bases.

This clone was counted ten times or more. This chain joins TRBV2 and TRBJ1-5; D is perhaps TRBD1 (6 bases). Germline-derived CDR1 and CDR2 are SNHLY and FYNNEI. The CDR3 extends over 15 amino acids. V lost 6 bases, J lost 0 bases, and 12 bases lay in between. CDR3 nucleotides: TGTGCCAGCAGACTACGGGACACTAGCAATCAGCCCCAGCATTTT. The encoded protein is CASRLRDTSNQPQHF.

This clone was picked up one time. The chain is built from TRBV4-3 and TRBJ1-3; tentative D call: TRBD1 (6 bases). Trimming cost V 0 bases and J 7 bases, with 13 bases left between them. This CDR3 region has 15 residues. The germline V gene encodes CDR1 LGHNA and CDR2 YSLEER. The CDR3 loop reads CASSQEPQGMNTIYF. The CDR3, as DNA: TGCGCCAGCAGCCAAGAGCCACAGGGAATGAACACCATATATTTT.

This clone was observed once. The rearrangement uses TRBV5-8 and TRBJ2-6; TRBD1 aligns across 7 bases. Germline CDR1 and CDR2: SGHTS and YDEGEE. V lost 0 bases to trimming and J lost 2 bases; unmatched junction nucleotides: 14. CDR3 length: 20 residues. As DNA, the CDR3 is TGTGCCAGCAGCTTGGAACAGGGGCGTACTCTGTACCCTGGGGCCAACGTCCTGACTTTC. It yields the protein CASSLEQGRTLYPGANVLTF.

V gene TRBV5-8 combines with J gene TRBJ2-7; TRBD2 agrees at 10 bases. The germline CDR1 and CDR2 sequences are SGHTS and YDEGEE. The V and J ends lost 4 bases and 4 bases, in that order; junction bases with no gene match: 23. The CDR3 is 20 residues long. The CDR3 coding sequence is TGTGCCAGCAGCCCCACGTTAGGAGATGTTATAGCGGGAGGCCGATACGAGCAGTACTTC. Protein sequence: CASSPTLGDVIAGGRYEQYF. The complete variable domain, with remaining parts taken from reference TRBV5-8 and TRBJ2-7, reads EAGVTQSPTHLIKTRGQQATLRCSPISGHTSVYWYQQALGLGLQFLLWYDEGEERNRGNFPPRFSGRQFPNYSSELNVNALELEDSALYLCASSPTLGDVIAGGRYEQYFGPGTRLTVT.

The chain has TRBV5-1 and TRBJ2-3; 8 bases match TRBD1. The CDR3 covers 16 residues. After removal of 0 bases from V and 6 bases from J, the junction contained 9 bases not matched to a gene. CDR1 SGHRS and CDR2 YFSETQ come from the germline V gene. This CDR3 reads CASSLVAAGGRDTQYF. The CDR3 DNA follows: TGCGCCAGCAGCTTGGTGGCGGCAGGGGGCAGGGATACGCAGTATTTT.

The chain is built from TRBV14 and TRBJ2-7, with D unresolved. Germline CDR1 SGHDN, CDR2 FVKESK. CDR3 length: 11 amino acids. V shed 4 bases and J shed 3 bases, with 4 bases lying between them. Here the CDR3 reads CASSLYYEQYF. DNA for the CDR3: TGTGCCAGCAGCCTGTACTACGAGCAGTACTTC.

This chain links TRBV5-1 with TRBJ2-1, with TRBD2 identical over 8 bases. Trimming cost V 4 bases and J 2 bases; bases outside gene matches: 11. Germline V gene lookup returns CDR1 SGHRS and CDR2 YFSETQ. This CDR3 is 17 amino acids long. The CDR3: CASSGWDGLAPYNEQFF. The CDR3 DNA sequence: TGCGCCAGCAGCGGCTGGGACGGACTAGCACCCTACAATGAGCAGTTCTTC.

This clone was seen once. V usage is TRBV19 and J usage is TRBJ1-4; 7 nucleotides agree with TRBD1. The CDR3 runs 14 residues. Trimming took 5 bases from V and 5 from J; bases not matched to a gene: 5. The germline CDR1 and CDR2 sequences are LNHDA and SQIVND (reference sequence). The DNA of the CDR3 is TGTGCCAGTAGTTCGACAGGGAGGAATGAAAAACTGTTTTTT. It is translated as CASSSTGRNEKLFF.

This rearrangement joins TRBV7-2 to TRBJ2-1; D is possibly TRBD1 (6 bases). CDR1 SGHTA and CDR2 FQGNSA come from the germline V gene. The CDR3 has 15 residues. V gave up 3 bases and J gave up 6 bases, with 15 bases separating them. CDR3 residues: CASSFRDTLRNEQFF. Written as DNA, the CDR3 is TGTGCCAGCAGCTTTAGGGACACTCTTCGCAATGAGCAGTTCTTC.

The chain employs TRBV27 and TRBJ1-6; D not certain. Deletions cut 4 bases from V and 10 bases from J, with 17 bases between. CDR3 size: 15 residues. Germline CDR1 and CDR2: MNHEY and SMNVEV (reference sequence). This CDR3 is CASSSLFGSASPLHF. The CDR3, as DNA: TGTGCCAGCAGTTCCCTGTTCGGGTCGGCATCACCCCTCCACTTT.

This chain joins TRBV6-5 and TRBJ2-1; 8 bases fit TRBD1. This CDR3 has 13 amino acids. The J segment lost 12 bases and the V segment lost 6 bases, leaving 10 bases of the junction unmatched. Germline CDR1 is MNHEY and CDR2 is SVGAGI. This chain's CDR3 is CASSPDRGRGQFF. CDR3 coding DNA: TGTGCCAGCAGCCCCGACAGGGGCAGGGGGCAGTTCTTC.

The chain combines TRBV4-1 with TRBJ2-2, with D possibly matching TRBD2 (6 bases). With 2 bases removed from V and 8 bases from J, the gap between germline ends came to 12 bases. This CDR3 comprises 14 residues. Per the germline V gene, CDR1 is MGHRA and CDR2 is YSYEKL. The CDR3 DNA sequence: TGCGCCAGCAGCCAACTCAGGAGGGAAGGGGAGCTGTTTTTT. Protein product: CASSQLRREGELFF.

V is TRBV6-4 and J is TRBJ2-1; TRBD1 agrees at 8 bases. CDR1 is MRHNA, CDR2 SNTAGT, per germline. The CDR3 runs to 14 residues. In nucleotides, the CDR3 is TGTGCGCCTAAGGGCAGGGGGCACTACAATGAGCAGTTCTTC. It translates to CAPKGRGHYNEQFF.

The chain combines TRBV18 with TRBJ2-7; 9 bases match TRBD2. Looked up from germline, CDR1 is KGHSH and CDR2 is LQKENI. The junction had 10 bases not matched to a gene; V was cut back by 3 bases and J by 4 bases. The CDR3 is made up of 16 amino acids. This chain's CDR3 is CASSPNLAGEPYEQYF. DNA for the CDR3: TGTGCCAGCTCACCGAATTTAGCGGGAGAACCATACGAGCAGTACTTC.

The J gene is TRBJ1-5, the V gene TRBV5-1; the D gene is possibly TRBD1 (5 bases). Per germline, CDR1 SGHRS and CDR2 YFSETQ. V lost 4 bases, J lost 1 base, and 12 bases lay in between. There are 15 residues in the CDR3. DNA for the CDR3: TGCGCCAGCAGCCCATGGGGGGGGAGCAATCAGCCCCAGCATTTT. Residues: CASSPWGGSNQPQHF.

V gene TRBV5-5 combines with J gene TRBJ1-6; 8 bases line up with TRBD1. After removal of 3 bases from V and 5 bases from J, the junction contained 4 bases not matched to a gene. This CDR3 is 15 amino acids long. In germline, CDR1 is SGHKS, CDR2 YYEKEE (reference sequence). CDR3 amino acids: CASSYGTGDNSPLHF. The CDR3 nucleotides read TGTGCCAGCAGCTACGGGACAGGCGATAATTCACCCCTCCACTTT.